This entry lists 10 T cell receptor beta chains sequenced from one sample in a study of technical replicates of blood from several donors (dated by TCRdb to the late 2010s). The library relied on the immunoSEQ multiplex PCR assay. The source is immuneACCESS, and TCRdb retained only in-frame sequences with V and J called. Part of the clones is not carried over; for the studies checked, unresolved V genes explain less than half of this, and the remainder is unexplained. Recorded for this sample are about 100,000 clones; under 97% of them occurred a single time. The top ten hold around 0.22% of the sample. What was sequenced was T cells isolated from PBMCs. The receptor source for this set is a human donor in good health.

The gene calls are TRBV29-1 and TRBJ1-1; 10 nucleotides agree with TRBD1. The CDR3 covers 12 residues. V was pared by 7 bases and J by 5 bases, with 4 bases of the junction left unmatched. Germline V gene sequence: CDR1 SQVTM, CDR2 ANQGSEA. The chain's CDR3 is CSGGQGKTEAFF. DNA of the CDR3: TGCAGCGGGGGACAGGGGAAAACTGAAGCTTTCTTT.

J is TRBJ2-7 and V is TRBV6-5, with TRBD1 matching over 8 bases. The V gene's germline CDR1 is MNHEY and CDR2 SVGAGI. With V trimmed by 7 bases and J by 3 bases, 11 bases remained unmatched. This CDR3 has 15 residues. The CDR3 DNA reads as TGTGCCAGCAACCCCGGGACAGGACATTTCTACGAGCAGTACTTC. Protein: CASNPGTGHFYEQYF.

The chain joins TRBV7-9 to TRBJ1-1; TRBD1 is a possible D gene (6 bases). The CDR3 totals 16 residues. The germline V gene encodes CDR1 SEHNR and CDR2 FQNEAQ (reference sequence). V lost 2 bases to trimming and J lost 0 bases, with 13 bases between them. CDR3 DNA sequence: TGTGCCAGCAGCTTATTACCCAGGGGTATGAACACTGAAGCTTTCTTT. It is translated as CASSLLPRGMNTEAFF.

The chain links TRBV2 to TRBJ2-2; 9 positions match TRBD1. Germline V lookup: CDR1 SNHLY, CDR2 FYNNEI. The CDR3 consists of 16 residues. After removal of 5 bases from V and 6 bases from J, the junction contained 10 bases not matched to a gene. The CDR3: CASSPSQGAGAGELFF. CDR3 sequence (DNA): TGTGCCAGCAGTCCGTCACAGGGGGCTGGCGCCGGGGAGCTGTTTTTT.

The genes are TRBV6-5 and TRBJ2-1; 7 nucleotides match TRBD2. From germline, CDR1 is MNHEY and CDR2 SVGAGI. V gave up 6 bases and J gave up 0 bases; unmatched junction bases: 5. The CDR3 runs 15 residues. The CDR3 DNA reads TGTGCCAGCAGGCCGACTAGCAGCTCCTACAATGAGCAGTTCTTC. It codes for CASRPTSSSYNEQFF.

In DNA form, the CDR3 reads TGTGCCAGCAGCGCATACAGGGCACTAGAGCAGTACTTC. This translates into CASSAYRALEQYF. The V gene is TRBV7-6, the J gene TRBJ2-7, with D possibly matching TRBD1 (6 bases). This CDR3 region has 13 residues. Germline CDR1 reads SGHVS; CDR2 reads FNYEAQ. V lost 5 bases, J lost 7 bases, and 15 bases lay in between.

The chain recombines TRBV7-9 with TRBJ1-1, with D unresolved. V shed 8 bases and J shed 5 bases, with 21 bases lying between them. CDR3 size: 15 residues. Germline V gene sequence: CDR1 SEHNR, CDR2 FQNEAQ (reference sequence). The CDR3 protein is CASGERGYGETEAFF. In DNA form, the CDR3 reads TGTGCCAGCGGGGAGAGAGGATACGGTGAGACTGAAGCTTTCTTT.

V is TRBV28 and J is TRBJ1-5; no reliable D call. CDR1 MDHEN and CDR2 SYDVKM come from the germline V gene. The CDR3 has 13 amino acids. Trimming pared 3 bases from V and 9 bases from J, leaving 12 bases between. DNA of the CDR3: TGTGCCAGCAGTTTTTTTAGCCGGGGGCCCCAGCATTTT. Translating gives CASSFFSRGPQHF.

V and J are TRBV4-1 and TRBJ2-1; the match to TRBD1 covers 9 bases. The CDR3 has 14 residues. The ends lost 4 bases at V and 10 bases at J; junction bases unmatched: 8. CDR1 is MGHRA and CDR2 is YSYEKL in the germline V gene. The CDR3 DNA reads TGCGCCAGCAGCCTTGGGACAGGGAGCAACGAGCAGTTCTTC. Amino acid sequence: CASSLGTGSNEQFF.

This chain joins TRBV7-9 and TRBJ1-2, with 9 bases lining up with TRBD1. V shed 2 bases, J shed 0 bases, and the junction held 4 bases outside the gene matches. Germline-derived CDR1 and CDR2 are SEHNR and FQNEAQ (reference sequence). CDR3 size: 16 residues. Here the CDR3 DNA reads TGTGCCAGCAGCTTAATCGGGACAGGGACTAACTATGGCTACACCTTC. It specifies CASSLIGTGTNYGYTF.